Included here is one T cell receptor (beta chain) sequence, with context. The target antigen is unknown. CDR3 length: 13 amino acids. V gave up 6 bases and J gave up 2 bases, with 11 bases separating them. CDR1 and CDR2 from the germline V gene are SGDLS and YYNGEE. 60 Vbeta and 13 Jbeta primers were used in PCR. TCRdb keeps only in-frame clones here, not all; method: immunoSEQ multiplex PCR. Seen here are 90,000 to 110,000 clones, approximately 72% observed once, and the top ten hold around 1.3%. These data originate in a study of cytomegalovirus exposure and HLA in healthy donors. Study context: Genotyping of roughly 400 donors showed that 80% to 85% belonged to the Caucasian-associated ancestry cluster. Broader study findings: Accurate predictions that matched the HLA-A and HLA-B alleles of most subjects were reportedly made from TCR beta sequences. DRB1 had the most TCR associations and HLA-C the fewest, a later analysis found, with rates varying by HLA locus.

This chain links TRBV9 with TRBJ1-1; D possibly corresponds to TRBD1 (5 bases). This clonotype originated in a man aged 25 to 40 in good health and CMV-seronegative. Sequencing was carried out using PBMCs. The CDR3 nucleotides are TGTGCCAGCAACGGGGGGGGTAACACTGAAGCTTTCTTT. Translation gives CASNGGGNTEAFF.